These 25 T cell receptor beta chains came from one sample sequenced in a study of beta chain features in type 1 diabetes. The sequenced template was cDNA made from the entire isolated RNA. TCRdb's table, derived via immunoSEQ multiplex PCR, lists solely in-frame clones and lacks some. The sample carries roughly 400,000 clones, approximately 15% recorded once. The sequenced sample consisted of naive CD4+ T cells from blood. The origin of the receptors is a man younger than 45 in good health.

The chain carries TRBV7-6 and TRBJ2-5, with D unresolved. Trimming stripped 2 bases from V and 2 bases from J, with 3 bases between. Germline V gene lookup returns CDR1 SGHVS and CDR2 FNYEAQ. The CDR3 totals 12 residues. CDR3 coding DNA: TGTGCCAGCAGCTTATGGCAAGAGACCCAGTACTTC. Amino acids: CASSLWQETQYF.

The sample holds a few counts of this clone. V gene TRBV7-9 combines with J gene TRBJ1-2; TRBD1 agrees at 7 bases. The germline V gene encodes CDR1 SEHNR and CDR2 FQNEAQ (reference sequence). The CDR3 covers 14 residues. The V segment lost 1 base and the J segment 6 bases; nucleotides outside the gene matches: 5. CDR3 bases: TGTGCCAGCAGCTTAGTGAGGGGGCTGGATGGCTACACCTTC. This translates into CASSLVRGLDGYTF.

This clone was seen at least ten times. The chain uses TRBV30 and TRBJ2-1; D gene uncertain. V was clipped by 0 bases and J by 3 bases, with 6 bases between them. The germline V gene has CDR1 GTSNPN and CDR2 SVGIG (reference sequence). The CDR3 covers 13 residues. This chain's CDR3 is CAWSVQLYNEQFF. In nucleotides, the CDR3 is TGTGCCTGGAGTGTACAGCTCTACAATGAGCAGTTCTTC.

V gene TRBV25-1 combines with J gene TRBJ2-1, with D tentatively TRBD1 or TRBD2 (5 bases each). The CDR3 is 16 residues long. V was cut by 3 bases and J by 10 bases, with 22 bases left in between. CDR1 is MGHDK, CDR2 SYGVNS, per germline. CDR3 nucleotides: TGTGCCAGCAGTGATTTTGTAGGGACCTTTACAGGAGAGCAGTTCTTC. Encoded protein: CASSDFVGTFTGEQFF.

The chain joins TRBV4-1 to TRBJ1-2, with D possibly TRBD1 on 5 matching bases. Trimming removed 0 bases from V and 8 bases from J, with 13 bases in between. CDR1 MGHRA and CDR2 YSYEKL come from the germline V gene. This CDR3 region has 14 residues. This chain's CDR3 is CASSQDRQGLGYTF. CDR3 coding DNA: TGCGCCAGCAGCCAAGATCGGCAGGGTCTCGGCTACACCTTC.

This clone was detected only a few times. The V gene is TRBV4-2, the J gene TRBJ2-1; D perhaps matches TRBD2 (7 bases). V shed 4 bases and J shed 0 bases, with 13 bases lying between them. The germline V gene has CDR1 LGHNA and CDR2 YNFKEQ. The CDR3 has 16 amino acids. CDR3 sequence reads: CASSPGGGSSYNEQFF. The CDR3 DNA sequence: TGTGCCAGCAGCCCCGGGGGCGGGAGCTCCTACAATGAGCAGTTCTTC.

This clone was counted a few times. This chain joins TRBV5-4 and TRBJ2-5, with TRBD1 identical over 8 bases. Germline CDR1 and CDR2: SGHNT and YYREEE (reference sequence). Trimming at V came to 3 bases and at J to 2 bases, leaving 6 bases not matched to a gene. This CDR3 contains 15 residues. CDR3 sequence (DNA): TGTGCCAGCAGCTCCAAACAGGGGGATCAAGAGACCCAGTACTTC. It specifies CASSSKQGDQETQYF. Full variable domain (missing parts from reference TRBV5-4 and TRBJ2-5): ETGVTQSPTHLIKTRGQQVTLRCSSQSGHNTVSWYQQALGQGPQFIFQYYREEENGRGNFPPRFSGLQFPNYSSELNVNALELDDSALYLCASSSKQGDQETQYFGPGTRLLVL.

The CDR3 is CASSLEGSNQPQHF. CDR3 in DNA: TGTGCCAGCAGCTTGGAGGGAAGCAATCAGCCCCAGCATTTT. The rearrangement joins TRBV7-9 to TRBJ1-5; D gene uncertain. This CDR3 region has 14 residues. V was shortened by 3 bases and J by 1 base, with 7 bases between the two germline ends. In germline, CDR1 is SEHNR, CDR2 FQNEAQ (reference sequence). The variable domain in full, completed from reference TRBV7-9 and TRBJ1-5, reads DTGVSQNPRHKITKRGQNVTFRCDPISEHNRLYWYRQTLGQGPEFLTYFQNEAQLEKSRLLSDRFSAERPKGSFSTLEIQRTEQGDSAMYLCASSLEGSNQPQHFGDGTRLSIL.

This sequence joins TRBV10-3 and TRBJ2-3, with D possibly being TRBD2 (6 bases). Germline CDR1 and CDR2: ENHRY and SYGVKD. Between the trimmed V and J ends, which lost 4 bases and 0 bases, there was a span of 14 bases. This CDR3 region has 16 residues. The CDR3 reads CAISGLTLASTDTQYF. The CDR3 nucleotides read TGTGCCATCAGTGGGCTTACACTAGCCAGCACAGATACGCAGTATTTT.

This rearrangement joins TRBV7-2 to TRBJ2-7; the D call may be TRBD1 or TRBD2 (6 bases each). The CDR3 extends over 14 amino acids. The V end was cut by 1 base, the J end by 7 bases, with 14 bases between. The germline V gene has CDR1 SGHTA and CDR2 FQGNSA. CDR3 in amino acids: CASSLVQGGLEQYF. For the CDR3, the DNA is TGTGCCAGCAGCTTAGTTCAAGGGGGGCTGGAGCAGTACTTC.

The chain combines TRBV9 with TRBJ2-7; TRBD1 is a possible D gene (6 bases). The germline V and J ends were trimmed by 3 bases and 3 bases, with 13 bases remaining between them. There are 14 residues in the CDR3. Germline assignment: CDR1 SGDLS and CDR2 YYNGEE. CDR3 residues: CASSAGLRGYEQYF. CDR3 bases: TGTGCCAGCAGCGCGGGCCTCAGGGGCTACGAGCAGTACTTC. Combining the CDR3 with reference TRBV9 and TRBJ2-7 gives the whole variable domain DSGVTQTPKHLITATGQRVTLRCSPRSGDLSVYWYQQSLDQGLQFLIQYYNGEERAKGNILERFSAQQFPDLHSELNLSSLELGDSALYFCASSAGLRGYEQYFGPGTRLTVT.

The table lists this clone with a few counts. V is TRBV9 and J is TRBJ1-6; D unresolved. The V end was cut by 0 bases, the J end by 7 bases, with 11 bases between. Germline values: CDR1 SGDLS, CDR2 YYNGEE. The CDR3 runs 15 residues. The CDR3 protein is CASSVAPRVNSPLHF. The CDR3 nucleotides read TGTGCCAGCAGCGTAGCCCCCAGAGTCAATTCACCCCTCCACTTT.

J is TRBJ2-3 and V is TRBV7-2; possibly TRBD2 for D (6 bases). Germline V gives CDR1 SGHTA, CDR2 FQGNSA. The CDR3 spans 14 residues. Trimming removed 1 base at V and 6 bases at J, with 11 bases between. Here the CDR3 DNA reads TGTGCCAGCAGCTTAGTGGGGACTGCGGATACGCAGTATTTT. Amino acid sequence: CASSLVGTADTQYF. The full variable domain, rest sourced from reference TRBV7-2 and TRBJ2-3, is GAGVSQSPSNKVTEKGKDVELRCDPISGHTALYWYRQSLGQGLEFLIYFQGNSAPDKSGLPSDRFSAERTGGSVSTLTIQRTQQEDSAVYLCASSLVGTADTQYFGPGTRLTVL.

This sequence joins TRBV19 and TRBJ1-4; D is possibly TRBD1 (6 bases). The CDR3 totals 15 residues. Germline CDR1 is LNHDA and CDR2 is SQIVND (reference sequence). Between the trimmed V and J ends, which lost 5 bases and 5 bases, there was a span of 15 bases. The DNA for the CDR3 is TGTGCCAGTAGTTTCCGACAGGCCCGGAATGAAAAACTGTTTTTT. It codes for CASSFRQARNEKLFF.

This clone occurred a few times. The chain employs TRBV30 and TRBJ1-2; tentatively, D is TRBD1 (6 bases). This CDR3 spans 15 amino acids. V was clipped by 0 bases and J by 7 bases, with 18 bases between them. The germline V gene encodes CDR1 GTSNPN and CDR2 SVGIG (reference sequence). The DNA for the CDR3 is TGTGCCTGGAGTGTGCGGGGGCCCCTGCGTGGTGGCTACACCTTC. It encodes CAWSVRGPLRGGYTF.

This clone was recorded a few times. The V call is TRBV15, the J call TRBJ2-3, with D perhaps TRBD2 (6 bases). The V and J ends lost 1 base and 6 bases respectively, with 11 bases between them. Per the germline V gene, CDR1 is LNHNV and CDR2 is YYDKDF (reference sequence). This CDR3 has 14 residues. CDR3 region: CATSRVGGPDTQYF. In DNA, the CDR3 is TGTGCCACCAGCAGAGTCGGGGGTCCCGATACGCAGTATTTT.

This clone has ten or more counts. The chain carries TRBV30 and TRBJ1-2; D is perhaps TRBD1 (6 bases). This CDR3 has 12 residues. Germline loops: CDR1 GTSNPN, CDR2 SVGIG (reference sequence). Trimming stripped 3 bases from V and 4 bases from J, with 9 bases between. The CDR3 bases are TGTGCCTGGAGGGACAGATCCTATGGCTACACCTTC. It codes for CAWRDRSYGYTF.

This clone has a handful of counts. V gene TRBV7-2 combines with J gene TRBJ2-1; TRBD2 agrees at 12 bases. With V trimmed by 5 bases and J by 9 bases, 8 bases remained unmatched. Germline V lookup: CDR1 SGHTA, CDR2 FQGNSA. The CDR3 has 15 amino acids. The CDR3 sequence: CASSMRTSGKVEQFF. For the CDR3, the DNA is TGTGCCAGCAGCATGCGGACTAGCGGGAAGGTTGAGCAGTTCTTC.

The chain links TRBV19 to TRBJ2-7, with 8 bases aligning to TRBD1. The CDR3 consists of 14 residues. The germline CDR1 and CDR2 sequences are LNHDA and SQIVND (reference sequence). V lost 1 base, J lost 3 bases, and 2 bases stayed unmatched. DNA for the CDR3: TGTGCCAGTAGTATAGCCGGGACAGGCTACGAGCAGTACGTC. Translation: CASSIAGTGYEQYV.

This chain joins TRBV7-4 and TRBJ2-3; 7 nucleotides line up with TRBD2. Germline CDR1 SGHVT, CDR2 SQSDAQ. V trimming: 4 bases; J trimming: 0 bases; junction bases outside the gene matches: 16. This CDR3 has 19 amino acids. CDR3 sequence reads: CASSCLGTTLFLSTDTQYF. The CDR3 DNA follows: TGTGCCAGCAGCTGCCTCGGGACTACCCTTTTCTTGAGCACAGATACGCAGTATTTT.

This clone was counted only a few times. DNA for the CDR3: TGCGCCAGCAGCGGAGGGGACAGGGAGAACACTGAAGCTTTCTTT. Its translation: CASSGGDRENTEAFF. The V gene is TRBV5-1, the J gene TRBJ1-1; 9 positions agree with TRBD1. The CDR3 totals 15 residues. Unmatched junction bases numbered 5, after V lost 4 bases and J lost 1 base. The germline V gene has CDR1 SGHRS and CDR2 YFSETQ. Supplemented by reference TRBV5-1 and TRBJ1-1, the full variable domain reads KAGVTQTPRYLIKTRGQQVTLSCSPISGHRSVSWYQQTPGQGLQFLFEYFSETQRNKGNFPGRFSGRQFSNSRSEMNVSTLELGDSALYLCASSGGDRENTEAFFGQGTRLTVV.

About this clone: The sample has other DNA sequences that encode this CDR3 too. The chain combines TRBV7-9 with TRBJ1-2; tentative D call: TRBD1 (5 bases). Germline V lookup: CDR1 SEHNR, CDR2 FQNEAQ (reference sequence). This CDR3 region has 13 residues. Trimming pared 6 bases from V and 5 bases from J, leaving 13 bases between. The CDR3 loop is CASSFDSGYGYTF. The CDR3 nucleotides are TGTGCCAGCAGTTTCGATTCAGGGTATGGCTACACCTTC.

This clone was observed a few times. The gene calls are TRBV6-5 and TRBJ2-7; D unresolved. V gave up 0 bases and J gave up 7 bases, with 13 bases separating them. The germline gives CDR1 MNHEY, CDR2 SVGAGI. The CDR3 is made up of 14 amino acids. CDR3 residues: CASSYSQTVTEQYV. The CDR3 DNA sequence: TGTGCCAGCAGTTACTCCCAGACCGTAACGGAGCAGTACGTC.

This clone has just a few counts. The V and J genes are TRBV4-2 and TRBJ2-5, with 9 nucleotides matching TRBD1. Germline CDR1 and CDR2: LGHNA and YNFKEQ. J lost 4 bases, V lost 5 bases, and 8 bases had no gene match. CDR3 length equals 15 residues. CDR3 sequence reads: CASSSRDRDGETQYF. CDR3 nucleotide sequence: TGTGCCAGCAGCAGCCGGGACAGGGACGGAGAGACCCAGTACTTC.

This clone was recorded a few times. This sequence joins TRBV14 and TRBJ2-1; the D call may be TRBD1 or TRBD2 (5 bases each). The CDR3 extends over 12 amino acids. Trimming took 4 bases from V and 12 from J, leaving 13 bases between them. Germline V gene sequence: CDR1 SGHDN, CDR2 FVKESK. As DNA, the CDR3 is TGTGCCAGCAGCCCTCCCGGGGCAAGGCAGTTCTTC. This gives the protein CASSPPGARQFF.